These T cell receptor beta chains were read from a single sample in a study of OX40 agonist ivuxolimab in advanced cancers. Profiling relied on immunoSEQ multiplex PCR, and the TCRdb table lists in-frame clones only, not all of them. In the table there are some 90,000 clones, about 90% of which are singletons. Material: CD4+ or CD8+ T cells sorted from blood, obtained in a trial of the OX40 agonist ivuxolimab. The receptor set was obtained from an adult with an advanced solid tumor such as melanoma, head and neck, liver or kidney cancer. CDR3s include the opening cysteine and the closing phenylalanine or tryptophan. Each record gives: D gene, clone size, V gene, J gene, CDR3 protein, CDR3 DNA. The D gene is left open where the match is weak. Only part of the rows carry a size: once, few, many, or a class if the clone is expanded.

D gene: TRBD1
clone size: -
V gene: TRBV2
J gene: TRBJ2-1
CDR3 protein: CASTDGGQGVNEQFF
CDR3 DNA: TGTGCCAGCACCGATGGGGGACAGGGGGTCAATGAGCAGTTCTTC

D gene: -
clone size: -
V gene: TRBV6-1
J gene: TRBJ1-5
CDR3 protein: CASSRREGNQPQHF
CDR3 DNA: TGTGCCAGCAGCCGACGGGAGGGCAATCAGCCCCAGCATTTT

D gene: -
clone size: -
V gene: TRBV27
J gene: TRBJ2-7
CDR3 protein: CASSPSRRRSYEQYF
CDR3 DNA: TGTGCCAGCAGTCCCTCTCGGAGAAGGTCCTACGAGCAGTACTTC

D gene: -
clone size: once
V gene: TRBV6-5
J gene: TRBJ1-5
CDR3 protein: CASSSYMGNQPQHF
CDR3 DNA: TGTGCCAGCAGTTCCTATATGGGCAATCAGCCCCAGCATTTT

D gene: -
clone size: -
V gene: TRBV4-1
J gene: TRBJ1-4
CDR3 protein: CASSQVHATNEKLFF
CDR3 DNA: TGCGCCAGCAGCCAAGTCCACGCAACTAATGAAAAACTGTTTTTT

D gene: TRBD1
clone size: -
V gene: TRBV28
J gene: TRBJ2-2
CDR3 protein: CASSPGTGGNTGELFF
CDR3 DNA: TGTGCCAGCAGTCCTGGGACAGGGGGAAACACCGGGGAGCTGTTTTTT

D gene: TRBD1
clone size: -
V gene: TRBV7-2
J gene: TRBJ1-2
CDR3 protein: CASSPDRAYNYGYTF
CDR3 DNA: TGTGCCAGCAGCCCGGACAGGGCTTACAACTATGGCTACACCTTC

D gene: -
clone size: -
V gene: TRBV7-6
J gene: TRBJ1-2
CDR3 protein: CASSPSGGSGYTF
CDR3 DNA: TGTGCCAGCAGTCCAAGCGGGGGCTCTGGCTACACCTTC

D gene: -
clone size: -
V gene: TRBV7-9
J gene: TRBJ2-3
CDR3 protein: CASSPPTGWAGVDTQYF
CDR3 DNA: TGTGCCAGCAGCCCGCCGACAGGGTGGGCGGGAGTAGATACGCAGTATTTT

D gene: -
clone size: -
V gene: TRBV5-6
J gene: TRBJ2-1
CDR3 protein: CASSFRYNEQFF
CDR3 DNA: TGTGCCAGCAGCTTTAGGTACAATGAGCAGTTCTTC

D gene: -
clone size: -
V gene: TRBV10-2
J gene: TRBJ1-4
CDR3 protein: CASSAGSLATNEKLFF
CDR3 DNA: TGCGCCAGCAGTGCTGGCAGCCTTGCAACTAATGAAAAACTGTTTTTT

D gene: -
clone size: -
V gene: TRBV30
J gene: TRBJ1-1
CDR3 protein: CAWSRGVNTEAFF
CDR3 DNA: TGTGCCTGGAGCCGGGGGGTGAACACTGAAGCTTTCTTT

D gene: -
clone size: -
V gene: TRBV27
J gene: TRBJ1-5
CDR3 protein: CASSSGLDSLSNQPQHF
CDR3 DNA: TGTGCCAGCAGTTCGGGATTGGACAGCCTTTCCAATCAGCCCCAGCATTTT